Listed here is a single T cell receptor (beta chain). Its antigen is unknown. A read error may account for a junction end that differs from germline. Library construction relied on PCR. The sequencer was a HiSeq X Ten. TCRdb redid the processing of the public reads, applying fastp at Q25 and MiXCR, and retained in-frame beta chains. Under each unique CDR3 protein, matching rows form one entry showing the most common genes and DNA. The sample records approximately 13,000 distinct CDR3 sequences, roughly 51% of which are singletons. Approximately 33% of the sample is taken by the ten largest. This sample was included in a study of CD4 and CD8 cells across lung adenocarcinoma regions (dated by TCRdb to between 2018 and 2020). About the full investigation: To look at intratumor heterogeneity in the T cell receptor repertoire, the study compared tumor centers against tumor margins.

Donors were patients with localized lung adenocarcinoma, a subtype of non-small cell lung cancer. The samples were taken from the centers of localized lung adenocarcinomas. For TCR repertoire analysis, CD8+ T cells from tumor tissue were profiled apart from CD4+ T cells. The CDR3 runs 13 residues from the cysteine to the phenylalanine. The retained sequence is limited to the CDR3, 39 bases, with the frame set at the first base. CDR1 MNHEY and CDR2 SVGAGI were looked up in the germline V gene. The chain is made from TRBV6-5 and TRBJ2-1; TRBD2 lines up with 14 middle nucleotides. This clonotype originated in a female donor with lung adenocarcinoma. The CD4 and CD8 labels of this study may be unreliable. Sequenced input: CD8+ T cells from the center of a lung tumor. The sample's cell subset or site label, in plain terms: tumor center region. At the DNA level, the sequence is TGTGCCAGCAGTTTGGGACTAGCGGGAGCGGTGTACTTC. Its product reads: CASSLGLAGAVYF.